Listed below are T cell receptor beta chains from one sample, sequenced in a study of cytomegalovirus exposure and HLA in healthy donors. The repertoire was sequenced with immunoSEQ multiplex PCR; TCRdb's copy has only in-frame clones and lacks some. The table lists some 200,000 clones. Material: PBMCs. These receptors originate from a boy aged 5-17 years in good health and CMV-seronegative. The CDR3 runs from the conserved cysteine through the conserved F or W. Fields, in order: J gene, CDR3 length, D gene, V gene, CDR3 DNA, CDR3 protein. A D gene is named only where the DNA matches it firmly.

TRBJ1-2	15	NA	TRBV11-2	TGTGCCAGCAGCTTAGGGGCCCAAAGGATTTCCGGCTACACCTTC	CASSLGAQRISGYTF
TRBJ2-2	16	TRBD2	TRBV4-2	TGTGCCAGCAGCCTTCGGCGGGGGGGCCCGTCCGGGGAGCTGTTTTTT	CASSLRRGGPSGELFF
TRBJ1-2	13	NA	TRBV27	TGTGCCAGCAGCCCCATATACAGGGATGGCTACACCTTC	CASSPIYRDGYTF
TRBJ2-2	14	NA	TRBV4-1	TGCGCCAGCAGCCAAGGGGGAGAAGCCGGGGAGCTGTTTTTT	CASSQGGEAGELFF
TRBJ2-5	15	NA	TRBV5-1	TGCGCCAGCAGCTATGAACCCGGGGGCCAAGAGACCCAGTACTTC	CASSYEPGGQETQYF
TRBJ2-3	15	TRBD2	TRBV7-9	TGTGCCAGCAGCCGCCCGCGGGGGGTCACAGATACGCAGTATTTT	CASSRPRGVTDTQYF
TRBJ1-6	20	NA	TRBV5-1	TGCGCCAGCAGCTTGGTTACGAGCGCGCCCGCCAGCTCCTATAATTCACCCCTCCACTTT	CASSLVTSAPASSYNSPLHF
TRBJ1-3	16	TRBD1	TRBV2	TGTGCCAGCAGACAAGTTACAGGGGCTGCGGGAAACACCATATATTTT	CASRQVTGAAGNTIYF
TRBJ2-7	17	NA	TRBV2	TGTGCCAGCAGTCCCGGGGGGGGACAGGGAGGTGTCTACGAGCAGTACTTC	CASSPGGGQGGVYEQYF
TRBJ1-1	11	NA	TRBV19	TGTGCCAGTAGTCGGGACACTGAAGCTTTCTTT	CASSRDTEAFF
TRBJ1-2	14	NA	TRBV11-2	TGTGCCAGCAGCTTAGCAGGGATCACCTATGGCTACACCTTC	CASSLAGITYGYTF
TRBJ2-7	13	NA	TRBV7-9	TGTGCCAGCAGCTTAGAGGGACACCGCGAGCAGTACTTC	CASSLEGHREQYF
TRBJ2-1	14	NA	TRBV7-3	TGTGCCAGCAGCCTCATAGCGATCGGGGATGAGCAGTTCTTC	CASSLIAIGDEQFF
TRBJ1-6	14	NA	TRBV4-2	TGTGCCAGCAGCCAAGAACGGGTTAATTCACCCCTCCACTTT	CASSQERVNSPLHF
TRBJ1-2	13	NA	TRBV9	TGTGCCAGCAGCGTAGCGGGGGTTAATGGCTACACCTTC	CASSVAGVNGYTF
TRBJ2-1	15	NA	TRBV6-4	TGTGCCAGCAGTGACTCCCAGGACTCCTACAATGAGCAGTTCTTC	CASSDSQDSYNEQFF
TRBJ1-1	16	TRBD1	TRBV7-2	TGTGCCAGCAGCATAACAGGGGGCGTCTCAAATACTGAAGCTTTCTTT	CASSITGGVSNTEAFF
TRBJ2-7	13	NA	TRBV5-1	TGCGCCAGCAGCTTGGGGCAGGACTACGAGCAGTACTTC	CASSLGQDYEQYF
TRBJ1-3	15	NA	TRBV10-2	TGCGCCAGCAGCTCCCAGGGCCCCTCTGGAAACACCATATATTTT	CASSSQGPSGNTIYF
TRBJ2-1	14	TRBD2	TRBV10-1	TGCGCCAGCAGTGACGCGGGGGGGCGGAATGAGCAGTTCTTC	CASSDAGGRNEQFF
TRBJ2-2	17	TRBD1	TRBV4-3	TGCGCCAGCAGCCAAGGGGGCGGGACAGGGATTGCCGGGGAGCTGTTTTTT	CASSQGGGTGIAGELFF
TRBJ1-1	14	NA	TRBV5-4	TGTGCCAGCAGCTTGGGGGGCCAGAACACTGAAGCTTTCTTT	CASSLGGQNTEAFF
TRBJ1-3	13	TRBD1	TRBV19	TGTGCCAGTAGTATAGATCGACAGGGTACCATATATTTT	CASSIDRQGTIYF
TRBJ1-2	12	TRBD1	TRBV9	TGTGCCAGCAGGGCAACAGGGGGTGGCTACACCTTC	CASRATGGGYTF
TRBJ2-3	15	NA	TRBV4-1	TGCGCCAGCAGCCTCACGGGCGGGGTGGCAGATACGCAGTATTTT	CASSLTGGVADTQYF
TRBJ1-2	13	TRBD1	TRBV5-1	TGCGCCAGCAGCCGCACAGGGGAAGGAGGCTACACCTTC	CASSRTGEGGYTF
TRBJ1-2	14	NA	TRBV6-1	TGTGCCAGCAGTGATAGTACAGTAAACTATGGCTACACCTTC	CASSDSTVNYGYTF
TRBJ1-5	16	NA	TRBV5-1	TGCGCCAGCAGCTTGTGGCCGGGAACAGCGGATCAGCCCCAGCATTTT	CASSLWPGTADQPQHF
TRBJ1-2	15	NA	TRBV6-5	TGTGCCAGCAGTTACTCGTTCGACAGCATTTATGGCTACACCTTC	CASSYSFDSIYGYTF
TRBJ1-1	12	TRBD1	TRBV6-6	TGTGCCAGCAGTTTCAGCCAGGGGGGCGCTTTCTTT	CASSFSQGGAFF
TRBJ2-5	15	TRBD1	TRBV28	TGTGCCATACAGAGTACCGGGACAGAGATGGAGACCCAGTACTTC	CAIQSTGTEMETQYF
TRBJ2-3	15	NA	TRBV4-2	TGTGCCAGCAGCCAAGAAAGGGGGGGCCTAGATACGCAGTATTTT	CASSQERGGLDTQYF
TRBJ2-5	15	NA	TRBV9	TGTGCCAGCAGCGTAGCGCAGGGAACGATGGAGACCCAGTACTTC	CASSVAQGTMETQYF
TRBJ2-2	13	NA	TRBV2	TGTGCCATGGCGGGACAGAGCACCGGGGAGCTGTTTTTT	CAMAGQSTGELFF
TRBJ1-1	15	NA	TRBV7-8	TGTGCCAGCAGCGGTCGGGGGCCGGGGGGGACTGAAGCTTTCTTT	CASSGRGPGGTEAFF
TRBJ2-5	17	NA	TRBV7-2	TGTGCCAGCAGCTTAGCGTCAGCGGGTGGGCCTCAAGAGACCCAGTACTTC	CASSLASAGGPQETQYF
TRBJ1-2	17	TRBD1	TRBV9	TGTGCCAGCAGCGTAACTGCCGGGACAGGGGGCGACTATGGCTACACCTTC	CASSVTAGTGGDYGYTF
TRBJ1-4	14	NA	TRBV7-2	TGTGCCAGCAGATCGGGGAACCTATATGAAAAACTGTTTTTT	CASRSGNLYEKLFF
TRBJ2-2	12	NA	TRBV9	TGTGCCAGCAGCCCCCGTATTGGGGAGCTGTTTTTT	CASSPRIGELFF
TRBJ2-7	10	NA	TRBV11-2	TGTGCCAGCAGCACATACGAGCAGTACTTC	CASSTYEQYF
TRBJ2-7	13	NA	TRBV29-1	TGCAGCGTTGCCCGGGACTGGCAATACGAGCAGTACTTC	CSVARDWQYEQYF
TRBJ2-3	19	NA	TRBV5-1	TGCGCCAGCAGTAGAGACTCGGGCGGCCGAGGGTCCATCACAGATACGCAGTATTTT	CASSRDSGGRGSITDTQYF
TRBJ2-1	14	TRBD2	TRBV29-1	TGCAGCGTTAGGTCTAGCGGGGGGTACAATGAGCAGTTCTTC	CSVRSSGGYNEQFF
TRBJ2-3	14	TRBD2	TRBV27	TGTGCCTCTCGGGGTGGGACTAGAGTAGATACGCAGTATTTT	CASRGGTRVDTQYF
TRBJ2-7	12	NA	TRBV30	TGTGCCTGGAGGGCAGGGACCTACGAGCAGTACTTC	CAWRAGTYEQYF
TRBJ1-3	16	NA	TRBV5-6	TGTGCCAGCAGCCGTCGAAATCAGGGCGCTGGAAACACCATATATTTT	CASSRRNQGAGNTIYF
TRBJ1-6	13	NA	TRBV6-5	TGTGCCAGCACCAGCGCCTATAATTCACCCCTCCACTTT	CASTSAYNSPLHF
TRBJ2-7	13	TRBD2	TRBV7-9	TGTGCCAGCTGGGCGGGGGGTACCTACGAGCAGTACTTC	CASWAGGTYEQYF
TRBJ1-2	11	NA	TRBV5-4	TGTGCCAGCAGCTTGGAGAGGGTTAGCACCTTC	CASSLERVSTF
TRBJ2-7	10	NA	TRBV29-1	TGCAGCGTTGCTACTAACGAGCAGTACTTC	CSVATNEQYF
TRBJ1-2	15	NA	TRBV6-5	TGTGCCAGCAGTTACTCTTCAGTCATTAACTATGGCTACACCTTC	CASSYSSVINYGYTF
TRBJ1-2	14	TRBD1	TRBV6-5	TGTGCCAGCAGCACCGGACAGGGATCCTATGGCTACACCTTC	CASSTGQGSYGYTF
TRBJ2-2	14	NA	TRBV6-4	TGTGCCAGCAGTGATGGACTGAACACCGGGGAGCTGTTTTTT	CASSDGLNTGELFF
TRBJ1-1	13	NA	TRBV29-1	TGCAGCGTTGCCGGGGGGACGAACACTGAAGCTTTCTTT	CSVAGGTNTEAFF
TRBJ2-7	14	NA	TRBV5-1	TGCGCCAGCAGCAGGGAGGACAGGTGGTGGGAGCAGTACTTC	CASSREDRWWEQYF
TRBJ1-2	15	NA	TRBV30	TGTGCCTGGAGCGGAGGGACTTACGAACGGGGAGGCTACACCTTC	CAWSGGTYERGGYTF
TRBJ2-2	16	TRBD1	TRBV29-1	TGCAGCGTTGATCGCGGGACAGGGGTGAACACCGGGGAGCTGTTTTTT	CSVDRGTGVNTGELFF
TRBJ1-2	12	NA	TRBV9	TGTGCCAGCAGCGCCCCGGGCTATGGCTACACCTTC	CASSAPGYGYTF
TRBJ2-7	11	NA	TRBV2	TGTGCCAGTCAGGTTCTCTACGAGCAGTACTTC	CASQVLYEQYF
TRBJ2-3	17	NA	TRBV5-1	TGCGCCAGCGCTCTCCCCCAGGCAGGGAATGGCCAGGATACGCAGTATTTT	CASALPQAGNGQDTQYF